The 4 T cell receptor beta chains presented below share a single source sample, sequenced in a study of early T cells in non-severe SARS-CoV-2 infection. One entry per CDR3 protein results from TCRdb running MiXCR on the 5' RACE reads. The sample records about 17,000 distinct CDR3 sequences, approximately 4.7% being singletons. The sequencing sample was made of whole blood. The source of these receptors is an adult who was a healthcare worker with PCR-confirmed SARS-CoV-2 infection or an uninfected control (not recorded which).

This clonotype showed up many times. The CDR3 DNA reads as TGCGCCAGCAGCTTACAACCACCACTAGCGGGAGTGCGTAATGAGCAGTTCTTC. It specifies CASSLQPPLAGVRNEQFF. This rearrangement joins TRBV5-1 to TRBJ2-1; the match to TRBD2 covers 11 bases. The length of the CDR3 is 18 residues. The V gene's germline CDR1 is SGHRS and CDR2 YFSETQ. Trimming took 2 bases from V and 7 from J; bases not matched to a gene: 14.

This clonotype was seen a handful of times. V usage is TRBV27 and J usage is TRBJ1-1; D might be TRBD1 (6 bases). The CDR3 totals 13 residues. From germline, CDR1 is MNHEY and CDR2 SMNVEV (reference sequence). V lost 6 bases and J lost 5, with 13 bases in between. The CDR3: CASRYGGLTEAFF. In DNA, the CDR3 is TGTGCCAGCAGGTACGGGGGCTTGACTGAAGCTTTCTTT.

This clonotype was picked up many times. The chain employs TRBV30 and TRBJ2-1, with TRBD1 matching over 7 bases. With 1 base clipped from V and 7 bases from J, the junction kept 10 bases outside the gene matches. There are 15 residues in the CDR3. Germline V gene data show CDR1 as GTSNPN and CDR2 as SVGIG (reference sequence). The CDR3 region has the DNA TGTGCCTGGAGTGCAACAGGGGCCCGCGTTAATGAGCAGTTCTTC. It yields the protein CAWSATGARVNEQFF.

The chain combines TRBV24-1 with TRBJ2-3; 9 nucleotides align to TRBD1. Trimming took 3 bases from V and 2 from J; bases not matched to a gene: 5. This CDR3 has 16 amino acids. Germline V CDR1 and CDR2: KGHDR, SFDVKD. The CDR3 is CATSDLGQGHTDTQYF. In DNA, the CDR3 is TGTGCCACCAGTGATCTGGGACAGGGTCACACAGATACGCAGTATTTT.